This passage covers 15 T cell receptor beta chains from one sample sequenced in a study of blood T cell repertoires in COVID-19. Produced via immunoSEQ multiplex PCR; TCRdb's table is partial and in-frame only. The sample lists roughly 240,000 clones; approximately 90% were seen once. Source material: peripheral blood. The receptors originated from a man between 18 and 35 years old with active or convalescent COVID-19.

This clone was seen at least ten times. This chain joins TRBV4-3 and TRBJ1-1, with D hard to call. CDR3 length equals 15 residues. Trimming stripped 0 bases from V and 3 bases from J, with 11 bases between. CDR1 is LGHNA and CDR2 is YSLEER in the germline V gene. The CDR3 loop is CASSQERGYDTEAFF. The CDR3 coding sequence is TGCGCCAGCAGCCAAGAACGGGGTTATGACACTGAAGCTTTCTTT.

CDR3 amino acids: CASSFAGINTGELFF. Written as DNA, the CDR3 is TGTGCCAGCAGTTTTGCGGGAATTAACACCGGGGAGCTGTTTTTT. V gene TRBV6-6 combines with J gene TRBJ2-2, with D perhaps TRBD2 (6 bases). Germline V lookup: CDR1 MNHNY, CDR2 SVGAGI (reference sequence). This CDR3 region has 15 residues. Trimming took off 4 bases at V and 2 bases at J, with 11 bases between the two ends.

The chain is built from TRBV9 and TRBJ2-7, with 8 bases identical to TRBD2. Germline CDR1 reads SGDLS; CDR2 reads YYNGEE. V lost 4 bases and J lost 3; bases outside the gene matches: 6. This CDR3 region has 14 residues. As DNA, the CDR3 is TGTGCCAGCAGCCCAACCGGGAGGGACTACGAGCAGTACTTC. This sequence encodes CASSPTGRDYEQYF.

The rearrangement joins TRBV5-4 to TRBJ1-2; TRBD1 agrees at 9 bases. The CDR3 runs 15 residues. The J segment lost 0 bases and the V segment lost 4 bases, leaving 4 bases of the junction unmatched. Germline V gene data show CDR1 as SGHNT and CDR2 as YYREEE (reference sequence). The CDR3 protein is CASSTGTGTNYGYTF. Here the CDR3 DNA reads TGTGCCAGCAGCACCGGGACAGGGACTAACTATGGCTACACCTTC. Full variable domain (missing parts from reference TRBV5-4 and TRBJ1-2): ETGVTQSPTHLIKTRGQQVTLRCSSQSGHNTVSWYQQALGQGPQFIFQYYREEENGRGNFPPRFSGLQFPNYSSELNVNALELDDSALYLCASSTGTGTNYGYTFGSGTRLTVV.

This clone was detected a few times. V gene TRBV21-1 combines with J gene TRBJ1-6. TRBV21-1 has pseudogene status. The CDR3 loop spans 13 amino acids. The DNA for the CDR3 is TGTGCCAGCAGCCTAGAAGGCAAATCACCCCTCCACTTT. It codes for CASSLEGKSPLHF.

This rearrangement joins TRBV6-1 to TRBJ2-4; D perhaps matches TRBD2 (5 bases). V lost 3 bases and J 9 bases, leaving 12 bases between the germline ends. The CDR3 loop spans 13 amino acids. Germline V CDR1 and CDR2: MNHNS, SASEGT. CDR3 protein: CASSDTGTGIQYF. The CDR3 DNA reads TGTGCCAGCAGTGATACGGGAACGGGCATTCAGTACTTC.

The chain couples TRBV24-1 to TRBJ1-3; D gene ambiguous. Per the germline V gene, CDR1 is KGHDR and CDR2 is SFDVKD. This CDR3 spans 15 amino acids. Trimming removed 2 bases at V and 4 bases at J, with 11 bases between. CDR3 sequence reads: CATSDSATPGNTIYF. DNA for the CDR3: TGTGCCACCAGTGATTCTGCTACCCCGGGAAACACCATATATTTT.

This rearrangement joins TRBV5-6 to TRBJ1-2; the D gene is possibly TRBD1 (6 bases). Germline V gives CDR1 SGHDT, CDR2 YYEEEE. The CDR3 spans 13 residues. V was shortened by 5 bases and J by 4 bases, with 12 bases between the two germline ends. Written as DNA, the CDR3 is TGTGCCAGCAGGAACAGGGCTGGCTATGGCTACACCTTC. Its protein product is CASRNRAGYGYTF.

J is TRBJ2-5 and V is TRBV2, with 7 bases fitting TRBD1. The CDR3 covers 16 residues. CDR1 and CDR2 (germline): SNHLY, FYNNEI. The trim removed 6 bases at V and 0 bases at J, leaving 10 bases unmatched. The CDR3 DNA reads TGTGCCAGCAGAGACCTGACAGGGCCTTACCAAGAGACCCAGTACTTC. This encodes CASRDLTGPYQETQYF. Filled out from reference TRBV2 and TRBJ2-5, the complete variable domain reads EPEVTQTPSHQVTQMGQEVILRCVPISNHLYFYWYRQILGQKVEFLVSFYNNEISEKSEIFDDQFSVERPDGSNFTLKIRSTKLEDSAMYFCASRDLTGPYQETQYFGPGTRLLVL.

This clone occurred once. This chain connects TRBV11-3 to TRBJ1-3; tentatively, D is TRBD1 (6 bases). Germline values: CDR1 SGHNT, CDR2 YENEEA. The V and J ends lost 2 bases and 10 bases respectively, with 18 bases between them. CDR3 length: 15 residues. The CDR3 coding sequence is TGTGCCAGCAGCTTATTGGACAGTTTATCGTCTACCATATATTTT. Its protein product is CASSLLDSLSSTIYF. Full variable domain (missing parts from reference TRBV11-3 and TRBJ1-3): EAGVVQSPRYKIIEKKQPVAFWCNPISGHNTLYWYLQNLGQGPELLIRYENEEAVDDSQLPKDRFSAERLKGVDSTLKIQPAELGDSAVYLCASSLLDSLSSTIYFGEGSWLTVV.

The chain is built from TRBV19 and TRBJ1-5; the D gene is possibly TRBD1 (5 bases). Germline V lookup: CDR1 LNHDA, CDR2 SQIVND (reference sequence). The V end was cut by 6 bases, the J end by 5 bases, with 11 bases between. This CDR3 spans 13 amino acids. The CDR3 sequence: CASRAGIDQPQHF. The CDR3 DNA reads as TGTGCCAGTAGGGCAGGGATCGATCAGCCCCAGCATTTT.

The CDR3 sequence: CAISEPDRGRQQPQHF. CDR3 sequence (DNA): TGTGCCATCAGTGAGCCGGACAGGGGGCGACAGCAGCCCCAGCATTTT. This chain joins TRBV10-3 and TRBJ1-5; 11 bases match TRBD1. The V gene's germline CDR1 is ENHRY and CDR2 SYGVKD. V shed 2 bases and J 7 bases; nucleotides not matched to a gene: 7. The CDR3 extends over 16 amino acids.

The chain has TRBV24-1 and TRBJ1-5; 7 bases map to TRBD1. Trimming took 6 bases from V and 1 from J; bases not matched to a gene: 8. The CDR3 sequence is 16 residues long. CDR1 and CDR2 from the germline V gene are KGHDR and SFDVKD. CDR3 region: CATSRSGGSSNQPQHF. DNA for the CDR3: TGTGCCACCAGTCGGTCAGGGGGATCAAGCAATCAGCCCCAGCATTTT.

The rearrangement links TRBV6-4 to TRBJ2-3; TRBD2 might be the D (5 bases). V was cut by 0 bases and J by 7 bases, with 5 bases left in between. The CDR3 covers 12 residues. Germline CDR1 is MRHNA and CDR2 is SNTAGT. Here the CDR3 reads CASSDSGNTQYF. CDR3 DNA: TGTGCCAGCAGTGACTCCGGGAATACGCAGTATTTT.

The rearrangement joins TRBV7-6 to TRBJ2-3, with a tentative D call TRBD1 (6 bases). Germline CDR1 and CDR2: SGHVS and FNYEAQ. The CDR3 extends over 15 amino acids. Trimming took off 1 base at V and 4 bases at J, with 12 bases between the two ends. Here the CDR3 reads CASSLEGDLPDTQYF. CDR3 bases: TGTGCCAGCAGCTTAGAGGGGGACCTCCCAGATACGCAGTATTTT.